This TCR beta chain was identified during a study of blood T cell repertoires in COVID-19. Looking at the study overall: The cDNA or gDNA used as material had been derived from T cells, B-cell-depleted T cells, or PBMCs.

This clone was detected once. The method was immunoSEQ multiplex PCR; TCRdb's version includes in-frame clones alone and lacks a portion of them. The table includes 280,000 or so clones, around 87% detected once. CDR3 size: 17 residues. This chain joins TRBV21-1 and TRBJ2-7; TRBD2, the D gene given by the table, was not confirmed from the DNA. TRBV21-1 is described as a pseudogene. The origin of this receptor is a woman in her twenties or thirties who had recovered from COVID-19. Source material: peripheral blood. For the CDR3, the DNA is TGTGCCAGCAGCAAAGGTCCCGGGTGGCGGAGGGCCTACGAGCAGTACTTC. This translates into CASSKGPGWRRAYEQYF.